The entry that follows covers one T cell receptor beta chain sequence. The patients had localized lung adenocarcinoma, a non-small cell subtype. Each CDR3 protein is one row after TCRdb ran MiXCR on the PCR reads. The table includes 6,000 to 8,000 distinct CDR3 sequences, approximately 50% detected once. These data originate in a study of CD4 and CD8 cells across lung adenocarcinoma regions. Germline CDR1 and CDR2: DFQATT and SNEGSKA (reference sequence). J lost 8 bases, V lost 5 bases, and 12 bases had no gene match. This CDR3 contains 15 residues. The sample comprised CD4+ T cells from the center of a lung tumor. This sequence originates from a female donor with lung adenocarcinoma. The CD4 and CD8 labels of this study may be unreliable. This chain joins TRBV20-1 and TRBJ2-1, with TRBD2 identical over 10 bases. The CDR3 protein is CSAEIAGGILHEQFF. CDR3 sequence (DNA): TGCAGTGCTGAGATAGCGGGGGGTATTCTTCATGAGCAGTTCTTC.